Below, 32 T cell receptor beta chains from the same sample are listed, as sequenced in a study of shared clonotypes between healthy human individuals. In the naive CD8 group, cells lacked CD45RO and were positively selected for CCR7, so terminally differentiated effector memory CD45RA+ cells were left out. Produced via immunoSEQ multiplex PCR; TCRdb's table is partial and in-frame only. Of around 560,000 clones detected, 85% to 95% appear once; the ten largest clones hold 0.095% to 0.14%. Source material: naive CD8+ T cells sorted from blood. Receptors were obtained from a woman aged 25 to 39 in good health.

This chain links TRBV9 with TRBJ2-3, with 9 nucleotides matching TRBD1. Germline CDR1 is SGDLS and CDR2 is YYNGEE. J gave up 6 bases and V 0 bases, and 8 bases lay outside the gene matches. The CDR3 runs to 16 residues. In DNA form, the CDR3 reads TGTGCCAGCAGCGTAGATGTGGACAGGGGACCCGATACGCAGTATTTT. This sequence encodes CASSVDVDRGPDTQYF.

The chain is built from TRBV11-2 and TRBJ1-1; 7 positions agree with TRBD1. The CDR3 is 16 amino acids. CDR1 and CDR2 from the germline V gene are SGHAT and FQNNGV. J was trimmed by 0 bases and V by 0 bases; bases with no gene match: 4. The CDR3 nucleotides read TGTGCCAGCAGCTTAGATGAGGGGGCCTTGAACACTGAAGCTTTCTTT. Protein: CASSLDEGALNTEAFF.

V is TRBV7-8 and J is TRBJ1-1, with TRBD1 matching over 8 bases. The CDR3 runs to 16 residues. V trimming: 4 bases; J trimming: 0 bases; junction bases outside the gene matches: 7. Germline CDR1 and CDR2: SGHVS and FQNEAQ. The CDR3 sequence: CASSSEGTGLNTEAFF. CDR3 sequence (DNA): TGTGCCAGCAGCTCCGAAGGGACAGGACTGAACACTGAAGCTTTCTTT.

On this clone: The sample has other DNA sequences that encode this CDR3 too. The chain links TRBV11-2 to TRBJ2-1; 7 bases agree with TRBD1. CDR3 size: 11 residues. CDR1 is SGHAT and CDR2 is FQNNGV in the germline V gene. The trim removed 5 bases at V and 9 bases at J, leaving 1 base unmatched. The CDR3 DNA reads TGTGCCAGCAGCCCAGGGGGTGAGCAGTTCTTC. Translation: CASSPGGEQFF. The full variable domain, rest sourced from reference TRBV11-2 and TRBJ2-1, is EAGVAQSPRYKIIEKRQSVAFWCNPISGHATLYWYQQILGQGPKLLIQFQNNGVVDDSQLPKDRFSAERLKGVDSTLKIQPAKLEDSAVYLCASSPGGEQFFGPGTRLTVL.

The J gene is TRBJ1-2, the V gene TRBV11-2, with 8 bases matching TRBD1. The CDR3 length is 12 residues. CDR1 is SGHAT, CDR2 FQNNGV, per germline. Losses at the gene ends were 6 bases for V and 8 bases for J; bases not matched to a gene: 5. DNA for the CDR3: TGTGCCAGCAGAACAGGGGGATACGGCTACACCTTC. Its protein is CASRTGGYGYTF. Looking up the rest from reference TRBV11-2 and TRBJ1-2 gives the full variable domain: EAGVAQSPRYKIIEKRQSVAFWCNPISGHATLYWYQQILGQGPKLLIQFQNNGVVDDSQLPKDRFSAERLKGVDSTLKIQPAKLEDSAVYLCASRTGGYGYTFGSGTRLTVV.

V and J are TRBV13 and TRBJ2-2; D is perhaps TRBD1 or TRBD2 (5 bases each). The CDR3 is made up of 17 amino acids. Germline V gene data show CDR1 as PRHDT and CDR2 as FYEKMQ (reference sequence). Trimming cost V 5 bases and J 4 bases, with 20 bases left between them. Written as DNA, the CDR3 is TGTGCCAGCAGCGGACGGGACGCAGGGTTATCCACCGGGGAGCTGTTTTTT. Residues: CASSGRDAGLSTGELFF.

The chain has TRBV7-7 and TRBJ2-1; no firm D call. This CDR3 is built from 17 residues. Germline loops: CDR1 SSHAT, CDR2 FNYEAQ (reference sequence). Deletions cut 5 bases from V and 6 bases from J, with 23 bases between. The CDR3 DNA sequence: TGTGCCAGCAGCCCCGGTGCTTACCGGGCGAGAGCCAATGAGCAGTTCTTC. Protein sequence: CASSPGAYRARANEQFF.

The chain recombines TRBV2 with TRBJ2-7, with 10 bases lining up with TRBD2. The CDR3 has 13 residues. V lost 7 bases to trimming and J lost 6 bases; unmatched junction nucleotides: 6. The germline CDR1 and CDR2 sequences are SNHLY and FYNNEI. CDR3 nucleotides: TGTGCCAGCATCTCTAGCGGGAGTGGCGAGCAGTACTTC. It is translated as CASISSGSGEQYF.

The rearrangement links TRBV5-5 to TRBJ2-7, with 11 bases lining up with TRBD2. Germline CDR1 SGHKS, CDR2 YYEKEE (reference sequence). This CDR3 region has 16 residues. V lost 4 bases, J lost 3 bases, and 9 bases stayed unmatched. The DNA of the CDR3 is TGTGCCAGCAGCCCAGATAGCGGGAGGGAAGTCTACGAGCAGTACTTC. Its protein is CASSPDSGREVYEQYF.

The chain is built from TRBV2 and TRBJ2-2; tentatively, D is TRBD2 (5 bases). V lost 3 bases, J lost 5 bases, and 16 bases lay in between. Looked up from germline, CDR1 is SNHLY and CDR2 is FYNNEI. The CDR3 extends over 16 amino acids. CDR3 loop: CASSDEVGEGTGELFF. In DNA, the CDR3 is TGTGCCAGCAGTGACGAGGTGGGAGAAGGGACCGGGGAGCTGTTTTTT.

This chain links TRBV5-1 with TRBJ2-7; tentatively, D is TRBD2 (6 bases). The CDR3 extends over 13 amino acids. Deletions cut 4 bases from V and 6 bases from J, with 14 bases between. Germline CDR1 and CDR2: SGHRS and YFSETQ. CDR3 nucleotide sequence: TGCGCCAGCAGCCCCGGCGGGGCCCCCGAGCAGTACTTC. This translates into CASSPGGAPEQYF. Based on the CDR3 plus reference TRBV5-1 and TRBJ2-7, the full variable domain is KAGVTQTPRYLIKTRGQQVTLSCSPISGHRSVSWYQQTPGQGLQFLFEYFSETQRNKGNFPGRFSGRQFSNSRSEMNVSTLELGDSALYLCASSPGGAPEQYFGPGTRLTVT.

This rearrangement joins TRBV5-6 to TRBJ2-7; 11 bases map to TRBD1. Germline lookup yields CDR1 SGHDT and CDR2 YYEEEE. This CDR3 has 16 residues. V lost 4 bases to trimming and J lost 6 bases; unmatched junction nucleotides: 12. The CDR3 DNA reads as TGTGCCAGCAGCCTGGGACAGGGGGTTACTAGCGTCGAGCAGTACTTC. Translation gives CASSLGQGVTSVEQYF. The full variable domain, its missing parts supplied by reference TRBV5-6 and TRBJ2-7, is DAGVTQSPTHLIKTRGQQVTLRCSPKSGHDTVSWYQQALGQGPQFIFQYYEEEERQRGNFPDRFSGHQFPNYSSELNVNALLLGDSALYLCASSLGQGVTSVEQYFGPGTRLTVT.

The genes are TRBV19 and TRBJ2-3; no reliable D call. The CDR3 is made up of 16 amino acids. Germline V gene data show CDR1 as LNHDA and CDR2 as SQIVND (reference sequence). V dropped 1 base and J dropped 1 base, with 12 bases sitting between them. CDR3: CASSIVVNLGTDTQYF. The CDR3, as DNA: TGTGCCAGTAGTATAGTAGTTAATCTGGGCACAGATACGCAGTATTTT.

The chain recombines TRBV7-8 with TRBJ1-2; a weak D match, TRBD1 (6 bases). There are 15 residues in the CDR3. Germline V lookup: CDR1 SGHVS, CDR2 FQNEAQ. Trimming left V 5 bases short and J 4 bases short, with 17 bases between. CDR3 residues: CASSVGGAAPYGYTF. The CDR3 nucleotides are TGTGCCAGCAGCGTAGGGGGGGCTGCCCCCTATGGCTACACCTTC. Based on the CDR3 plus reference TRBV7-8 and TRBJ1-2, the full variable domain is GAGVSQSPRYKVAKRGQDVALRCDPISGHVSLFWYQQALGQGPEFLTYFQNEAQLDKSGLPSDRFFAERPEGSVSTLKIQRTQQEDSAVYLCASSVGGAAPYGYTFGSGTRLTVV.

The chain is built from TRBV6-5 and TRBJ2-7; D is unresolved. Trimming left V 5 bases short and J 2 bases short, with 4 bases between. Germline V gene sequence: CDR1 MNHEY, CDR2 SVGAGI. The CDR3 covers 11 residues. The CDR3 sequence is CASSDTYEQYF. For the CDR3, the DNA is TGTGCCAGCAGTGACACCTACGAGCAGTACTTC.

The V gene is TRBV19, the J gene TRBJ2-1; 9 bases map to TRBD1. This CDR3 has 16 amino acids. The germline CDR1 and CDR2 sequences are LNHDA and SQIVND (reference sequence). V was pared by 1 base and J by 7 bases, with 8 bases of the junction left unmatched. This CDR3 is CASSIVIQGAGNEQFF. CDR3 in DNA: TGTGCCAGTAGTATAGTTATACAGGGGGCCGGTAATGAGCAGTTCTTC.

The V call is TRBV29-1, the J call TRBJ2-3; 9 bases are a match to TRBD2. Trimming cost V 4 bases and J 6 bases; bases outside gene matches: 8. The CDR3 has 14 residues. Germline CDR1 SQVTM, CDR2 ANQGSEA. CDR3 residues: CSVGAGGPRDTQYF. In nucleotides, the CDR3 is TGCAGCGTTGGGGCGGGAGGGCCAAGGGATACGCAGTATTTT.

This chain connects TRBV7-3 to TRBJ2-7; D possibly uses TRBD1 or TRBD2 (5 bases each). Germline V gene sequence: CDR1 SGHTA, CDR2 FQGTGA. Trimming left V 3 bases short and J 1 base short, with 13 bases between. This CDR3 has 15 amino acids. This CDR3 reads CASSFHGTLSYEQYF. The CDR3 nucleotides are TGTGCCAGCAGCTTTCACGGGACCTTATCCTACGAGCAGTACTTC.

The chain links TRBV7-8 to TRBJ2-7, with 7 bases lining up with TRBD1. There are 13 residues in the CDR3. Germline V lookup: CDR1 SGHVS, CDR2 FQNEAQ. The ends lost 5 bases at V and 3 bases at J; junction bases unmatched: 4. CDR3 sequence (DNA): TGTGCCAGCAGCCTGGGACAGCTCTACGAGCAGTACTTC. It is translated as CASSLGQLYEQYF.

V is TRBV27 and J is TRBJ1-2, with a weak D call TRBD1 (6 bases). With 3 bases removed from V and 8 bases from J, the gap between germline ends came to 13 bases. Germline V gene lookup returns CDR1 MNHEY and CDR2 SMNVEV (reference sequence). The CDR3 is 13 amino acids. In DNA, the CDR3 is TGTGCCAGCAGTTTGTCGGGGGCGCGGGGCTACACCTTC. This codes for CASSLSGARGYTF.

The chain uses TRBV5-1 and TRBJ2-1; TRBD2 matches 7 bases. V was clipped by 2 bases and J by 2 bases; unmatched bases: 4. Germline V lookup: CDR1 SGHRS, CDR2 YFSETQ. The CDR3 totals 15 residues. As DNA, the CDR3 is TGCGCCAGCAGCTTTCAAGCGGGACCCTACAATGAGCAGTTCTTC. Translation gives CASSFQAGPYNEQFF.

The V gene is TRBV27, the J gene TRBJ2-7; D gene ambiguous. V was pared by 2 bases and J by 3 bases, with 8 bases between. Germline assignment: CDR1 MNHEY and CDR2 SMNVEV (reference sequence). This CDR3 spans 13 amino acids. This chain's CDR3 is CASSLSQHYEQYF. The CDR3 nucleotides read TGTGCCAGCAGTTTAAGCCAGCACTACGAGCAGTACTTC.

The V and J genes are TRBV7-9 and TRBJ2-7, with unresolved D. The germline V gene has CDR1 SEHNR and CDR2 FQNEAQ (reference sequence). The CDR3 runs to 15 residues. V lost 1 base and J lost 5, with 15 bases in between. CDR3 protein: CASSLGSVRRDEQYF. CDR3 in DNA: TGTGCCAGCAGCTTAGGGTCAGTGCGGCGCGACGAGCAGTACTTC.

This rearrangement joins TRBV4-1 to TRBJ2-1, with TRBD1 matching 12 bases. This CDR3 contains 15 residues. Germline loops: CDR1 MGHRA, CDR2 YSYEKL. V shed 2 bases, J shed 8 bases, and the junction held 4 bases outside the gene matches. Here the CDR3 reads CASSQIGTGGHEQFF. Here the CDR3 DNA reads TGCGCCAGCAGCCAAATAGGGACAGGGGGCCATGAGCAGTTCTTC.

This clone was detected only once. The chain has TRBV14 and TRBJ2-7; D unresolved. Germline CDR1 reads SGHDN; CDR2 reads FVKESK. The CDR3 runs 14 residues. Between the trimmed V and J ends, which lost 0 bases and 6 bases, there was a span of 12 bases. The CDR3 reads CASSQDPPYSEQYF. The DNA for the CDR3 is TGTGCCAGCAGCCAAGACCCACCCTATTCCGAGCAGTACTTC.

The chain couples TRBV9 to TRBJ1-4; D is unresolved. In germline, CDR1 is SGDLS, CDR2 YYNGEE. The germline V and J ends were trimmed by 3 bases and 3 bases, with 12 bases remaining between them. The CDR3 length is 15 residues. The CDR3 protein is CASSAGYAANEKLFF. The CDR3 region has the DNA TGTGCCAGCAGCGCCGGCTACGCGGCTAATGAAAAACTGTTTTTT.

V is TRBV2 and J is TRBJ2-3, with 10 nucleotides matching TRBD2. Germline V gene data show CDR1 as SNHLY and CDR2 as FYNNEI. The CDR3 sequence is 14 residues long. V dropped 7 bases and J dropped 4; count of bases not matched to a gene: 5. The CDR3 protein is CASKLAGVPDTQYF. DNA for the CDR3: TGTGCCAGCAAGCTAGCGGGAGTTCCAGATACGCAGTATTTT.

This clone was picked up a small number of times. This rearrangement joins TRBV6-5 to TRBJ1-2; D unclear. CDR1 and CDR2 (germline): MNHEY, SVGAGI. The CDR3 loop spans 13 amino acids. V was trimmed by 0 bases and J by 5 bases, leaving 7 bases between them. CDR3 amino acids: CASSYSFGYGYTF. The CDR3 DNA reads TGTGCCAGCAGTTACTCATTCGGGTATGGCTACACCTTC.

CDR3 residues: CASSIAPRGSYEQYF. The CDR3 DNA reads as TGTGCCAGTAGTATAGCTCCCCGGGGCTCCTACGAGCAGTACTTC. The chain employs TRBV19 and TRBJ2-7; maybe TRBD2 (5 bases). This CDR3 contains 15 residues. Germline V lookup: CDR1 LNHDA, CDR2 SQIVND (reference sequence). The V gene lost 1 base and the J gene lost 0 bases, with 10 bases spanning the gap.

V gene TRBV7-9 combines with J gene TRBJ1-4; D is ambiguous. The length of the CDR3 is 16 residues. V was shortened by 1 base and J by 0 bases, with 9 bases between the two germline ends. CDR1 is SEHNR and CDR2 is FQNEAQ in the germline V gene (reference sequence). The CDR3 nucleotides read TGTGCCAGCAGCTTAGGGTCAGCATCAACTAATGAAAAACTGTTTTTT. Translated, it gives CASSLGSASTNEKLFF.

V and J are TRBV7-6 and TRBJ1-4; TRBD1 is a possible D gene (5 bases). The CDR3 length is 16 residues. Trimming stripped 1 base from V and 7 bases from J, with 16 bases between. Germline assignment: CDR1 SGHVS and CDR2 FNYEAQ. CDR3 loop: CASSLVAEGDGEKLFF. DNA of the CDR3: TGTGCCAGCAGCTTAGTAGCGGAAGGGGATGGTGAAAAACTGTTTTTT.

This chain uses TRBV6-5 with TRBJ2-3; 11 nucleotides line up with TRBD2. CDR3 size: 15 residues. Germline CDR1 reads MNHEY; CDR2 reads SVGAGI. The CDR3 loop is CAVALAGGSGDTQYF. The DNA for the CDR3 is TGTGCAGTCGCCTTAGCGGGAGGGAGTGGAGATACGCAGTATTTT.